Following are 22 T cell receptor beta chains from one sample sequenced in a study of blood T cells in healthy people across ages. Using a J-beta primer mix together with a sample-barcoded 5' primer, a second PCR was run for about 6 to 12 cycles. MiXCR was run by TCRdb on the 5' RACE reads, yielding one entry per CDR3 protein. Of 850,000 to 950,000 distinct CDR3 sequences in the sample, more than 25% were seen once. Sequencing used blood. Receptors were obtained from an elderly woman in good health.

The chain uses TRBV20-1 and TRBJ2-5; TRBD2 matches 9 bases. Trimming removed 6 bases from V and 11 bases from J; junction bases left unmatched: 19. Germline V CDR1 and CDR2: DFQATT, SNEGSKA (reference sequence). This CDR3 has 15 amino acids. The CDR3 here is CSATRGGGASNEQYF. Here the CDR3 DNA reads TGCAGTGCCACCCGAGGCGGGGGGGCCTCGAATGAGCAGTACTTC.

This clonotype appeared many times. CDR3 in amino acids: CSARRTGGADTQYF. CDR3 coding DNA: TGCAGTGCTAGAAGGACAGGGGGCGCAGATACGCAGTATTTT. The chain couples TRBV20-1 to TRBJ2-3; 11 nucleotides line up with TRBD1. The germline V gene has CDR1 DFQATT and CDR2 SNEGSKA (reference sequence). This CDR3 region has 14 residues. J gave up 4 bases and V 2 bases, and 2 bases lay outside the gene matches.

This clonotype was found many times. The V call is TRBV9, the J call TRBJ2-7; TRBD1 matches at 8 bases. J was trimmed by 0 bases and V by 4 bases; bases with no gene match: 3. The germline V gene encodes CDR1 SGDLS and CDR2 YYNGEE. This CDR3 contains 14 residues. The CDR3 spells CASSSGQVSYEQYF. The DNA of the CDR3 is TGTGCCAGCAGCTCGGGACAGGTCTCCTACGAGCAGTACTTC.

This clonotype was found many times. The rearrangement links TRBV7-2 to TRBJ1-2; D possibly corresponds to TRBD1 (6 bases). With 5 bases removed from V and 2 bases from J, the gap between germline ends came to 12 bases. The CDR3 has 14 amino acids. Germline V CDR1 and CDR2: SGHTA, FQGNSA. The CDR3 DNA sequence: TGTGCCAGCAGCCCCAGGGGTATAAACTATGGCTACACCTTC. Translating it yields CASSPRGINYGYTF.

The V and J genes are TRBV6-5 and TRBJ1-2; D not certain. The germline V gene encodes CDR1 MNHEY and CDR2 SVGAGI. The CDR3 contains 15 residues. The V gene lost 0 bases and the J gene lost 0 bases, with 8 bases spanning the gap. The CDR3 DNA follows: TGTGCCAGCAGTTACTCGTCAACACCTAACTATGGCTACACCTTC. Residues: CASSYSSTPNYGYTF.

This clonotype was counted only a few times. The rearrangement joins TRBV30 to TRBJ1-1; D remains ambiguous. The V end lost 1 base, the J end lost 5 bases, and 8 bases lay between the germline ends. CDR3 size: 12 residues. The germline V gene encodes CDR1 GTSNPN and CDR2 SVGIG (reference sequence). The CDR3 DNA follows: TGTGCCTGGAGTGGGGAAGGGACTGAAGCTTTCTTT. As protein: CAWSGEGTEAFF.

Notes on this clonotype: This may come from a read error, since a much larger clone is one base off. The gene calls are TRBV5-4 and TRBJ2-1; D gene uncertain. Gene TRBJ2-7 matches the end of the DNA better, so the J call may be wrong. This CDR3 has 13 amino acids. CDR1 and CDR2 (germline): SGHNT, YYREEE (reference sequence). The CDR3 sequence is CASSLFVGNEQYF. Written as DNA, the CDR3 is TGTGCCAGCAGCTTGTTTGTGGGGAATGAGCAGTACTTC.

Comments on this clonotype: This may be a read error, as it is one base from a much larger clone. The chain joins TRBV11-3 to TRBJ2-7; tentative D call: TRBD2 (5 bases). Germline assignment: CDR1 SGHNT and CDR2 YENEEA. CDR3 length equals 14 residues. V lost 5 bases to trimming and J lost 7 bases, with 18 bases between them. The chain's CDR3 is CASSPAGRKDEQYF. The CDR3 coding sequence is TGTGCCAGCAGCCCCGCGGGCCGCAAGGATGAGCAGTACTTC.

This sequence joins TRBV28 and TRBJ2-4, with D perhaps matching TRBD1 (6 bases). The CDR3 runs 15 residues. The V end was cut by 10 bases, the J end by 0 bases, with 16 bases between. Germline V lookup: CDR1 MDHEN, CDR2 SYDVKM. Written as DNA, the CDR3 is TGTGCCAATAGTGGACAGTCCATAGCCAAAAACATTCAGTACTTC. Translation gives CANSGQSIAKNIQYF. Full variable domain (missing parts from reference TRBV28 and TRBJ2-4): DVKVTQSSRYLVKRTGEKVFLECVQDMDHENMFWYRQDPGLGLRLIYFSYDVKMKEKGDIPEGYSVSREKKERFSLILESASTNQTSMYLCANSGQSIAKNIQYFGAGTRLSVL.

Many counts were recorded for this clonotype. The chain joins TRBV7-2 to TRBJ2-5, with D tentatively TRBD2 (5 bases). Germline loops: CDR1 SGHTA, CDR2 FQGNSA. The CDR3 is 15 residues long. Trimming shortened V by 4 bases and J by 5 bases, and 17 bases separated the two germline ends. CDR3 sequence reads: CASSWLGVRGETQYF. The CDR3 nucleotides are TGTGCCAGCAGCTGGCTGGGAGTCCGCGGGGAGACCCAGTACTTC.

The sample holds a few counts of this clonotype. The chain uses TRBV20-1 and TRBJ1-4; no clear D gene. From germline, CDR1 is DFQATT and CDR2 SNEGSKA (reference sequence). The CDR3 is 15 residues long. With 4 bases removed from V and 6 bases from J, the gap between germline ends came to 18 bases. CDR3 bases: TGCAGTGCTACACCCGAGGCGGGCGCGGATGAAAAACTGTTTTTT. It translates to CSATPEAGADEKLFF.

This clonotype was counted once. The chain uses TRBV18 and TRBJ2-6; the match to TRBD1 covers 10 bases. Germline values: CDR1 KGHSH, CDR2 LQKENI. CDR3 length equals 17 residues. The V gene end was trimmed by 4 bases and the J gene end by 0 bases; junction bases not matched to a gene: 3. CDR3 bases: TGTGCCAGCTCACGACAGGGGGCCAGCTCTGGGGCCAACGTCCTGACTTTC. It yields the protein CASSRQGASSGANVLTF.

This clonotype was counted many times. This chain's CDR3 is CSSAGTGGSNYGYTF. The CDR3 DNA follows: TGCAGCTCCGCCGGGACAGGGGGCAGTAACTATGGCTACACCTTC. The chain uses TRBV29-1 and TRBJ1-2; 12 bases align to TRBD1. The V and J ends lost 8 bases and 1 base, in that order; junction bases with no gene match: 8. In germline, CDR1 is SQVTM, CDR2 ANQGSEA. CDR3 length: 15 residues.

The chain links TRBV6-5 to TRBJ2-4; TRBD2 aligns across 13 bases. Germline CDR1 reads MNHEY; CDR2 reads SVGAGI. The CDR3 consists of 15 residues. The trim removed 6 bases at V and 13 bases at J, leaving 12 bases unmatched. The CDR3 DNA is TGTGCCAGCAGAGCTGGGACTAGCGGGGCGTCCAAGCAGTACTTC. This translates into CASRAGTSGASKQYF.

This clonotype has at least ten counts. The J gene is TRBJ2-7, the V gene TRBV6-2 or TRBV6-3, with TRBD2 matching 10 bases. The germline CDR1 and CDR2 sequences are MNHEY and SVGEGT. This CDR3 spans 15 amino acids. V trimming: 6 bases; J trimming: 2 bases; junction bases outside the gene matches: 7. The CDR3 loop reads CASRRTGTSAYEQYF. The CDR3 DNA reads TGTGCCAGCAGACGGACCGGGACTAGCGCCTACGAGCAGTACTTC.

This clonotype has only a few counts. This rearrangement joins TRBV4-3 to TRBJ1-2; tentatively, D is TRBD1 (6 bases). Germline lookup yields CDR1 LGHNA and CDR2 YSLEER. This CDR3 has 17 amino acids. Trimming left V 1 base short and J 5 bases short, with 20 bases between. CDR3 loop: CASSQAQLVQGYYGYTF. As DNA, the CDR3 is TGCGCCAGCAGCCAAGCACAATTAGTGCAGGGGTATTATGGCTACACCTTC.

V and J are TRBV29-1 and TRBJ1-5; possibly TRBD1 for D (5 bases). Germline CDR1 SQVTM, CDR2 ANQGSEA. The CDR3 sequence is 12 residues long. Trimming removed 4 bases from V and 5 bases from J, with 9 bases in between. The CDR3 nucleotides read TGCAGCGTTGTGGTGGGGGATCAGCCCCAGCATTTT. Its protein is CSVVVGDQPQHF.

The rearrangement links TRBV20-1 to TRBJ1-2, with D possibly matching TRBD1 (6 bases). The CDR3 length is 14 residues. Germline V lookup: CDR1 DFQATT, CDR2 SNEGSKA (reference sequence). The V end was cut by 2 bases, the J end by 0 bases, with 10 bases between. The DNA of the CDR3 is TGCAGTGCTAGACCCGGGACAACTAACTATGGCTACACCTTC. As protein: CSARPGTTNYGYTF.

Concerning this clonotype itself: This may be a read error: a much more frequent sequence differs by one nucleotide. The V gene is TRBV5-1, the J gene TRBJ2-7; TRBD1 aligns across 8 bases. The CDR3 extends over 14 amino acids. From germline, CDR1 is SGHRS and CDR2 YFSETQ. The CDR3 sequence is CASSFGDRGYERYF. The DNA for the CDR3 is TGCGCCAGCAGCTTTGGAGACAGGGGCTACGAGCGGTACTTC.

The V call is TRBV6-5, the J call TRBJ1-1; D uncertain. CDR3 size: 13 residues. The V and J ends lost 7 bases and 4 bases respectively, with 13 bases between them. Germline V gives CDR1 MNHEY, CDR2 SVGAGI. CDR3 loop: CASTLRVGTEAFF. For the CDR3, the DNA is TGTGCCAGCACCTTACGCGTAGGCACTGAAGCTTTCTTT.

The CDR3 sequence is CASSRSPDTEAFF. CDR3 in DNA: TGTGCCAGCAGTCGGAGCCCGGACACTGAAGCTTTCTTT. This chain uses TRBV6-5 with TRBJ1-1; D is ambiguous. Trimming took 5 bases from V and 3 from J, leaving 10 bases between them. Germline assignment: CDR1 MNHEY and CDR2 SVGAGI. The CDR3 runs to 13 residues.

The chain carries TRBV6-6 and TRBJ2-7, with D possibly TRBD2 on 5 matching bases. This CDR3 has 14 amino acids. The germline V and J ends were trimmed by 6 bases and 2 bases, with 14 bases remaining between them. Germline V gene data show CDR1 as MNHNY and CDR2 as SVGAGI (reference sequence). In DNA, the CDR3 is TGTGCCAGCAGCAAACGGGGTCCCACCTACGAGCAGTACTTC. Amino acid sequence: CASSKRGPTYEQYF.